This T cell receptor beta chain came from a study of T cell responses to AZD1222 COVID-19 vaccine. Sequencing used immunoSEQ multiplex PCR; TCRdb keeps in-frame clones, though not all of them. Of some 150,000 clones listed, about 85% were seen once; the top ten hold approximately 7.2%. With 1 base clipped from V and 5 bases from J, the junction kept 3 bases outside the gene matches. This CDR3 contains 15 residues. Germline V gene sequence: CDR1 SGHRS, CDR2 YFSETQ. In the case of this clone: Its antigen is unidentified.

Overall study results and limits: Only six individuals given AZD1222 were seropositive at baseline. White British people made up most donors, females outnumbered males, and clonal diversity was possibly underestimated. CD4 TCRs covered the whole spike, strongest at regions 160-218 and 743-854. Repertoire sampling happened only post peak T cell response.

V is TRBV5-1 and J is TRBJ2-1, with 10 bases aligning to TRBD2. The sample was peripheral blood, taken after recovery from COVID-19. The clonotype comes from an adult who had recovered from COVID-19. CDR3 nucleotide sequence: TGCGCCAGCAGCTTGATCCTAGCGGGAGACAATGAGCAGTTCTTC. Its translation is CASSLILAGDNEQFF.